Listed below are T cell receptor beta chains from one sample, sequenced in a study of blood T cell repertoires in COVID-19. Sequencing used immunoSEQ multiplex PCR; TCRdb keeps in-frame clones, though not all of them. Seen here are about 300,000 clones, approximately 88% observed once, and the top ten hold approximately 1.5%. The specimen was peripheral blood. The receptor set was obtained from a human donor with COVID-19, enrolled during active disease. The donor label of this sample is uncertain. Both conserved end residues are part of each CDR3.

cdr3_length: 13; j_call: TRBJ1-6; v_call: TRBV19; cdr3_aa: CASSITGDSPLHF
cdr3_length: 15; j_call: TRBJ1-1; v_call: TRBV28; cdr3_aa: CASYPRGQLNTEAFF
cdr3_length: 13; j_call: TRBJ1-2; v_call: TRBV29-1; cdr3_aa: CSVLDRVALGYTF
cdr3_length: 13; j_call: TRBJ2-5; v_call: TRBV3-1/TRBV3-2; cdr3_aa: CASSSDSQETQYF
cdr3_length: 12; j_call: TRBJ2-5; v_call: TRBV12-3/TRBV12-4; cdr3_aa: CASSQGIETQYF
cdr3_length: 15; j_call: TRBJ2-1; v_call: TRBV7-3; cdr3_aa: CASSLGLTGGNEQFF
cdr3_length: 13; j_call: TRBJ2-1; v_call: TRBV2; cdr3_aa: CASKQDTNNEQFF
cdr3_length: 16; j_call: TRBJ1-2; v_call: TRBV7-2; cdr3_aa: CASKLRGTVYFYGYTF
cdr3_length: 12; j_call: TRBJ1-5; v_call: TRBV28; cdr3_aa: CASSLDRRPQHF
cdr3_length: 19; j_call: TRBJ2-3; v_call: TRBV5-1; cdr3_aa: CASSLLTSGRTTSTDTQYF
cdr3_length: 16; j_call: TRBJ2-1; v_call: TRBV28; cdr3_aa: CASSFWNPSGMGEQFF
cdr3_length: 14; j_call: TRBJ2-1; v_call: TRBV9; cdr3_aa: CASSVGGLNNEQFF
cdr3_length: 14; j_call: TRBJ2-1; v_call: TRBV11-2; cdr3_aa: CASSLEGLANEQFF
cdr3_length: 14; j_call: TRBJ2-2; v_call: TRBV4-3; cdr3_aa: CASSQDLPAGELFF
cdr3_length: 14; j_call: TRBJ2-7; v_call: TRBV21-1; cdr3_aa: CARLGTASPYEQYF
cdr3_length: 14; j_call: TRBJ2-5; v_call: TRBV30; cdr3_aa: CASDLAGVRETQYF
cdr3_length: 18; j_call: TRBJ2-3; v_call: TRBV3-1/TRBV3-2; cdr3_aa: CASSRRGLAGGGTDTQYF
cdr3_length: 15; j_call: TRBJ1-3; v_call: TRBV4-2; cdr3_aa: CASSYNVGSGNTIYF
cdr3_length: 17; j_call: TRBJ2-5; v_call: TRBV7-2; cdr3_aa: CASSESRTSGLQETQYF
cdr3_length: 16; j_call: TRBJ2-1; v_call: TRBV7-9; cdr3_aa: CASSLGAGRAYNEQFF
cdr3_length: 16; j_call: TRBJ2-7; v_call: TRBV4-2; cdr3_aa: CASSQDTAREWGEQYF
cdr3_length: 12; j_call: TRBJ2-3; v_call: TRBV28; cdr3_aa: CASSLAFYTQYF
cdr3_length: 13; j_call: TRBJ2-2; v_call: TRBV9; cdr3_aa: CASSTQGTGELFF
cdr3_length: 16; j_call: TRBJ2-1; v_call: TRBV15; cdr3_aa: CATSRSRTSRDNEQFF
cdr3_length: 12; j_call: TRBJ2-3; v_call: TRBV24-1; cdr3_aa: CATRGTGDTQYF
cdr3_length: 16; j_call: TRBJ1-5; v_call: TRBV6-2/TRBV6-3; cdr3_aa: CASSSGGGGYFQPQHF
cdr3_length: 15; j_call: TRBJ2-7; v_call: TRBV6-2/TRBV6-3; cdr3_aa: CASSYSGDSSYEQYF
cdr3_length: 15; j_call: TRBJ1-1; v_call: TRBV28; cdr3_aa: CASSQVSAGGTEAFF
cdr3_length: 14; j_call: TRBJ2-5; v_call: TRBV9; cdr3_aa: CASSEGQGAETQYF
cdr3_length: 14; j_call: TRBJ1-4; v_call: TRBV7-8; cdr3_aa: CASSLGPRDEKLFF